Listed below are T cell receptor beta chains from one sample, sequenced in a study of cytomegalovirus exposure and HLA in healthy donors. Sequenced by immunoSEQ multiplex PCR; TCRdb stores in-frame clones only, minus some. Of about 110,000 clones in the sample, less than 80% were seen once. Sequenced sample: PBMCs. The receptors shown here come from a woman in her thirties or forties in good health and CMV-seropositive. The CDR3 runs from the conserved cysteine through the conserved F or W. A D gene is named only where the DNA matches it firmly. Clone size is given for some rows only: seen once, a few or many times, or a class if the clone is expanded.

v_gene	j_gene	abundance	d_gene	CDR3aa	CDR3nt
TRBV10-3	TRBJ1-5	-	-	CAISDAPGGVNQPQHF	TGTGCCATCAGTGATGCCCCGGGAGGGGTCAATCAGCCCCAGCATTTT
TRBV9	TRBJ2-5	-	TRBD2	CASSVGELAGTETQYF	TGTGCCAGCAGCGTAGGGGAACTAGCGGGAACGGAGACCCAGTACTTC
TRBV4-2	TRBJ2-1	-	TRBD1	CASSQVWVRGYNEQFF	TGTGCCAGCAGCCAAGTTTGGGTCAGGGGGTACAATGAGCAGTTCTTC
TRBV5-4	TRBJ2-7	few	TRBD2	CASSLGASGGSSYEQYF	TGTGCCAGCAGCTTGGGGGCTAGCGGGGGGAGCTCCTACGAGCAGTACTTC
TRBV7-8	TRBJ2-7	-	-	CASSLGPPGLSSYEQYF	TGTGCCAGCAGCTTAGGCCCTCCGGGTCTTAGCTCCTACGAGCAGTACTTC
TRBV7-2	TRBJ2-7	-	TRBD2	CASSLAGQGGRLRYEQYF	TGTGCCAGCAGCTTAGCTGGGCAGGGCGGGAGGTTGCGCTACGAGCAGTACTTC
TRBV5-6	TRBJ2-5	-	TRBD2	CASSLVGLQWLETQYF	TGTGCCAGCAGCTTGGTGGGACTACAGTGGCTTGAGACCCAGTACTTC
TRBV15	TRBJ1-1	-	-	CATKGRGNTEAFF	TGTGCCACCAAGGGCAGGGGGAACACTGAAGCTTTCTTT
TRBV7-2	TRBJ2-5	-	-	CASSTPFVGGETQYF	TGTGCCAGCAGCACCCCGTTCGTAGGCGGGGAGACCCAGTACTTC
TRBV10-2	TRBJ2-5	-	-	CASSDGGADETQYF	TGCGCCAGCAGTGATGGGGGGGCTGATGAGACCCAGTACTTC
TRBV25-1	TRBJ2-1	-	-	CASSEGHRAEQFF	TGTGCCAGCAGTGAAGGGCACAGGGCTGAGCAGTTCTTC
TRBV5-3	TRBJ1-5	-	-	CASPGREVNSNQPQHF	TGTGCCAGCCCGGGGAGGGAAGTCAATAGCAATCAGCCCCAGCATTTT
TRBV28	TRBJ1-2	once	-	CASSSPALTGGYTF	TGTGCCAGCAGTTCCCCGGCCCTTACAGGGGGCTACACCTTC
TRBV7-2	TRBJ1-1	-	-	CASSPSRGRETEAFF	TGTGCCAGCAGCCCTAGTAGGGGGAGGGAGACTGAAGCTTTCTTT
TRBV4-2	TRBJ2-7	-	TRBD1	CASSQKVVGQGNREQYF	TGTGCCAGCAGCCAAAAGGTTGTAGGACAGGGAAATCGCGAGCAGTACTTC
TRBV6-5	TRBJ1-6	few	TRBD1	CASRGQDYNSPLHF	TGTGCCAGCAGGGGACAGGACTATAATTCACCCCTCCACTTT
TRBV7-3	TRBJ2-2	-	TRBD1	CASSSGQVNTGELFF	TGTGCCAGCAGCTCTGGACAGGTCAACACCGGGGAGCTGTTTTTT
TRBV5-3	TRBJ1-6	-	-	CARTRERESPLHF	TGTGCCAGAACCCGGGAGAGGGAGTCACCCCTCCACTTT
TRBV7-2	TRBJ2-5	-	TRBD2	CASSFGGGPQETQYF	TGTGCCAGCAGCTTTGGCGGGGGGCCTCAAGAGACCCAGTACTTC
TRBV10-1	TRBJ2-3	-	TRBD2	CASSESIAGGLTDTQYF	TGCGCCAGCAGTGAGTCCATAGCGGGAGGATTGACAGATACGCAGTATTTT
TRBV25-1	TRBJ1-2	-	-	CASSEFQGGRYGYTF	TGTGCCAGCAGTGAATTTCAGGGTGGTAGATATGGCTACACCTTC
TRBV6-6	TRBJ2-7	-	TRBD2	CASGLAELGEQYF	TGTGCCAGCGGGCTAGCGGAGTTGGGGGAGCAGTACTTC
TRBV7-9	TRBJ1-3	-	TRBD1	CASSLGQGYSGNTIYF	TGTGCCAGCAGCTTAGGACAGGGGTACTCTGGAAACACCATATATTTT
TRBV7-9	TRBJ1-2	-	TRBD1	CASSLGQGARRYTF	TGTGCCAGCAGTTTGGGACAGGGGGCACGGAGGTACACCTTC
TRBV9	TRBJ2-2	few	TRBD2	CASSVSLLLGSGGAGELFF	TGTGCCAGCAGCGTATCCCTCTTGTTAGGTAGCGGGGGGGCCGGGGAGCTGTTTTTT
TRBV5-1	TRBJ2-2	-	TRBD1	CASSQSWAGGNTGELFF	TGCGCCAGCAGCCAAAGCTGGGCAGGGGGAAACACCGGGGAGCTGTTTTTT
TRBV5-1	TRBJ2-7	-	-	CASSSYREQYF	TGCGCCAGCAGCTCGTATCGGGAGCAGTACTTC
TRBV18	TRBJ1-1	-	-	CASSPPSPQGNTEAFF	TGTGCCAGCTCACCACCCTCCCCACAGGGGAACACTGAAGCTTTCTTT
TRBV25-1	TRBJ2-7	-	TRBD1	CASSPGGGYEQYF	TGTGCCAGCAGCCCAGGGGGCGGCTACGAGCAGTACTTC
TRBV9	TRBJ2-5	-	TRBD2	CASSSPRRRGKETQYF	TGTGCCAGCAGCTCCCCCCGCCGGCGGGGGAAAGAGACCCAGTACTTC
TRBV9	TRBJ2-5	-	-	CASSVGRGQETQYF	TGTGCCAGCAGCGTAGGGAGGGGCCAAGAGACCCAGTACTTC
TRBV20-1	TRBJ2-1	-	-	CSARAYNEQFF	TGCAGTGCTAGAGCATACAATGAGCAGTTCTTC
TRBV9	TRBJ2-1	few	TRBD2	CASSVATSVNEQFF	TGTGCCAGCAGCGTAGCTACTAGCGTGAATGAGCAGTTCTTC
TRBV7-3	TRBJ2-1	few	-	CASSSVSNEQFF	TGTGCCAGCAGCTCGGTTTCAAATGAGCAGTTCTTC
TRBV5-1	TRBJ1-6	-	-	CASSLGFRSPLHF	TGCGCCAGCAGCTTGGGTTTTCGTTCACCCCTCCACTTT
TRBV21-1	TRBJ2-7	once	-	CASSSPDSAYSYEQYF	TGTGCCAGCAGCTCTCCCGACAGTGCCTACTCCTACGAGCAGTACTTC
TRBV6-1	TRBJ2-1	few	TRBD1	CATNPGQGATEQFF	TGTGCCACCAACCCGGGACAGGGGGCAACTGAGCAGTTCTTC
TRBV6-6	TRBJ1-1	few	-	CASSIMNTEAFF	TGTGCCAGCAGCATCATGAACACTGAAGCTTTCTTT
TRBV7-2	TRBJ2-7	-	TRBD2	CASSLGLAGAYEQYF	TGTGCCAGCAGCTTAGGACTAGCGGGGGCCTACGAGCAGTACTTC
TRBV7-9	TRBJ2-7	-	-	CASSLPATGSSYEQYF	TGTGCCAGCAGCTTACCGGCTACAGGGAGCTCCTACGAGCAGTACTTC
TRBV30	TRBJ1-1	-	TRBD1	CAWRRAGGEAFF	TGTGCCTGGAGAAGGGCAGGGGGGGAAGCTTTCTTT
TRBV11-1	TRBJ2-3	-	-	CASSLAGQELTTDTQYF	TGTGCCAGCAGCTTAGCGGGACAAGAACTTACCACAGATACGCAGTATTTT
TRBV4-3	TRBJ1-2	-	-	CASSQDPTDPNYGYTF	TGCGCCAGCAGCCAAGACCCCACAGATCCTAACTATGGCTACACCTTC
TRBV13	TRBJ2-7	-	-	CASSANGLEQYF	TGTGCCAGCAGCGCGAATGGACTCGAGCAGTACTTC
TRBV4-3	TRBJ2-1	few	TRBD1	CASGGQGNEQFF	TGCGCCAGCGGGGGACAGGGGAATGAGCAGTTCTTC
TRBV6-1	TRBJ1-2	few	-	CASRGGLDGYTF	TGTGCCAGCAGGGGGGGATTGGATGGCTACACCTTC
TRBV7-2	TRBJ1-5	-	TRBD1	CASSLVGVTGGQPQHF	TGTGCCAGCAGCTTAGTAGGGGTGACAGGGGGTCAGCCCCAGCATTTT
TRBV6-1	TRBJ2-3	-	-	CASGGGGFSTDTQYF	TGTGCCAGCGGTGGTGGGGGCTTTAGCACAGATACGCAGTATTTT
TRBV30	TRBJ2-1	-	TRBD2	CAWRELAGGPYNEQFF	TGTGCCTGGAGAGAACTAGCGGGGGGGCCTTACAATGAGCAGTTCTTC
TRBV19	TRBJ2-1	-	TRBD2	CASNTGTSGSLGEQFF	TGTGCCAGTAACACCGGGACTAGCGGGAGTCTGGGTGAGCAGTTCTTC
TRBV14	TRBJ1-2	-	-	CASSLSERGYTF	TGTGCCAGCAGCCTTTCCGAGCGGGGCTACACCTTC
TRBV6-1	TRBJ1-2	-	TRBD1	CASTPGQGVSGYTF	TGTGCCAGCACCCCTGGACAGGGCGTTTCTGGCTACACCTTC
TRBV5-4	TRBJ2-7	-	TRBD1	CATTTGAYTEQYF	TGTGCCACCACGACAGGGGCTTACACCGAGCAGTACTTC